The 7 T cell receptor beta chains below come from one sample, sequenced in a study of vaccination and CD4 T cells after COVID-19. No antigen has been identified for these receptors. Described treatment: approximately nine-day PBMC culture with coronavirus spike peptide pools or control peptides (ViraFEST assay). Cultured CD4+ T-cell DNA underwent Oncomine TCR Beta short-read sequencing. TCRdb called the PCR reads again in MiXCR, with one record for every CDR3 protein. The sample shows around 12,000 distinct CDR3 sequences, approximately 37% of them seen only once. Sequenced: cultured CD4+ T cells from blood. The receptors here all came from a human donor with COVID-19.

The J gene is TRBJ2-1, the V gene TRBV11-2, with 10 nucleotides matching TRBD2. The trim removed 1 base at V and 6 bases at J, leaving 6 bases unmatched. The CDR3 is 16 residues long. The germline V gene has CDR1 SGHAT and CDR2 FQNNGV. The CDR3 spells CASSLGLLAGVNEQFF. DNA for the CDR3: TGTGCCAGCAGCTTAGGTCTCCTAGCGGGGGTCAATGAGCAGTTCTTC.

This clonotype appeared a single time. The chain combines TRBV11-3 with TRBJ2-7; 8 nucleotides agree with TRBD1. This CDR3 is 12 amino acids long. The ends lost 7 bases at V and 6 bases at J; junction bases unmatched: 5. CDR1 and CDR2 (germline): SGHNT, YENEEA. The CDR3 sequence: CASTQGAGEQYF. CDR3 DNA: TGTGCCAGCACCCAGGGGGCCGGCGAGCAGTACTTC.

This chain uses TRBV20-1 with TRBJ2-2; D remains ambiguous. V lost 1 base and J 0 bases, leaving 9 bases between the germline ends. Germline lookup yields CDR1 DFQATT and CDR2 SNEGSKA (reference sequence). This CDR3 has 15 amino acids. CDR3 nucleotide sequence: TGCAGTGCTAGAGCTCACGTGTCGAACACCGGGGAGCTGTTTTTT. Translation: CSARAHVSNTGELFF.

The rearrangement links TRBV5-4 to TRBJ2-7; D unclear. Germline V gives CDR1 SGHNT, CDR2 YYREEE (reference sequence). This CDR3 is built from 12 residues. V was clipped by 1 base and J by 4 bases, with 6 bases between them. The CDR3 DNA reads as TGTGCCAGCAGCTTGATGGGGTACGAGCAGTACTTC. Translated, it gives CASSLMGYEQYF.

This clonotype was seen more than once but under ten times. The rearrangement joins TRBV30 to TRBJ2-2, with a weak D call TRBD1 (6 bases). Germline V gene data show CDR1 as GTSNPN and CDR2 as SVGIG (reference sequence). Trimming stripped 3 bases from V and 5 bases from J, with 13 bases between. The CDR3 spans 14 residues. CDR3 sequence: CAWRPRGGTGELFF. CDR3 in DNA: TGTGCCTGGAGGCCCAGGGGTGGAACCGGGGAGCTGTTTTTT.

The chain couples TRBV5-4 to TRBJ2-4, with 9 bases that match TRBD2. Germline CDR1 reads SGHNT; CDR2 reads YYREEE (reference sequence). With V trimmed by 0 bases and J by 0 bases, 7 bases remained unmatched. The CDR3 has 18 residues. The CDR3: CASSLAGGAGGAKNIQYF. The DNA of the CDR3 is TGTGCCAGCAGCTTGGCCGGGGGAGCGGGGGGAGCCAAAAACATTCAGTACTTC.

The sample holds a few counts of this clonotype. The chain links TRBV24-1 to TRBJ2-7; TRBD1 matches 7 bases. V trimming: 0 bases; J trimming: 2 bases; junction bases outside the gene matches: 3. The CDR3 totals 15 residues. Germline V gives CDR1 KGHDR, CDR2 SFDVKD. CDR3 protein: CATSDLRQGAYEQYF. For the CDR3, the DNA is TGTGCCACCAGTGATTTGAGACAGGGAGCCTACGAGCAGTACTTC.